These 8 T cell receptor beta chains came from one sample sequenced in a study of control samples from healthy donors and cancer patients. The repertoire was sequenced with immunoSEQ multiplex PCR; TCRdb's copy has only in-frame clones and lacks some. Among 90,000 to 150,000 clones listed, about nine tenths were seen once. Sequenced: blood. The receptors derive from a man aged 40-50 years in good health.

This clone has only one observation. The V gene is TRBV24-1, the J gene TRBJ1-5; TRBD1 is a possible D gene (6 bases). The CDR3 consists of 16 residues. The germline V and J ends were trimmed by 3 bases and 0 bases, with 11 bases remaining between them. In germline, CDR1 is KGHDR, CDR2 SFDVKD. The CDR3 reads CATSDTQGYSNQPQHF. CDR3 coding DNA: TGTGCCACCAGTGATACCCAGGGGTATAGCAATCAGCCCCAGCATTTT.

The chain joins TRBV24-1 to TRBJ2-2; a weak D match, TRBD1 (6 bases). The germline gives CDR1 KGHDR, CDR2 SFDVKD. V gave up 3 bases and J gave up 5 bases, with 12 bases separating them. The CDR3 runs 15 residues. CDR3 loop: CATSDQTGRTGELFF. In DNA, the CDR3 is TGTGCCACCAGTGATCAGACAGGTAGAACCGGGGAGCTGTTTTTT.

J is TRBJ1-6 and V is TRBV15; D uncertain. This CDR3 spans 14 amino acids. Germline loops: CDR1 LNHNV, CDR2 YYDKDF (reference sequence). Trimming stripped 0 bases from V and 7 bases from J, with 7 bases between. The CDR3 DNA reads TGTGCCACCAGCAGAGATTTTGAGAATTCACCCCTCCACTTT. Amino acid sequence: CATSRDFENSPLHF.

V and J are TRBV19 and TRBJ1-2, with D maybe TRBD1 (6 bases). V was pared by 6 bases and J by 8 bases, with 16 bases between. The CDR3 covers 13 residues. Germline V gene lookup returns CDR1 LNHDA and CDR2 SQIVND (reference sequence). The CDR3 nucleotides read TGTGCCAGTAGCGATACAGGGTCGCGGGGCTACACCTTC. Its protein is CASSDTGSRGYTF.

The sample holds a few counts of this clone. The chain combines TRBV30 with TRBJ1-2, with D perhaps TRBD1 (5 bases). Germline V gene data show CDR1 as GTSNPN and CDR2 as SVGIG (reference sequence). Trimming left V 2 bases short and J 1 base short, with 8 bases between. CDR3 length: 13 residues. The CDR3 spells CAWSPDSNYGYTF. CDR3 DNA sequence: TGTGCCTGGAGTCCCGACAGTAACTATGGCTACACCTTC.

The gene calls are TRBV30 and TRBJ2-7; D not certain. V shed 8 bases and J shed 5 bases, with 4 bases lying between them. Germline loops: CDR1 GTSNPN, CDR2 SVGIG (reference sequence). The CDR3 loop spans 8 amino acids. Written as DNA, the CDR3 is TGTGCCCTCGACGAGCAGTACTTC. Translating it yields CALDEQYF.

The table lists this clone with a count of one. V gene TRBV2 combines with J gene TRBJ1-1, with 9 bases that match TRBD1. Trimming at V came to 5 bases and at J to 4 bases, leaving 2 bases not matched to a gene. Germline CDR1 and CDR2: SNHLY and FYNNEI. CDR3 length equals 13 residues. CDR3 loop: CASSRTGVTEAFF. Here the CDR3 DNA reads TGTGCCAGCAGTCGGACAGGGGTCACTGAAGCTTTCTTT. Looking up the rest from reference TRBV2 and TRBJ1-1 gives the full variable domain: EPEVTQTPSHQVTQMGQEVILRCVPISNHLYFYWYRQILGQKVEFLVSFYNNEISEKSEIFDDQFSVERPDGSNFTLKIRSTKLEDSAMYFCASSRTGVTEAFFGQGTRLTVV.

This clone is a singleton in its sample. This chain uses TRBV10-3 with TRBJ1-1, with 12 nucleotides matching TRBD1. CDR1 and CDR2 (germline): ENHRY, SYGVKD. This CDR3 comprises 15 residues. V gave up 3 bases and J gave up 5 bases; unmatched junction bases: 4. CDR3 loop: CAISDGDRGQTEAFF. CDR3 DNA: TGTGCCATCAGTGATGGGGACAGGGGGCAGACTGAAGCTTTCTTT.